This T cell receptor (beta chain) comes out of a study of T cells in Graves' hyperthyroidism and ophthalmopathy. Uncontrolled infection, other autoimmune disease, pregnancy or lactation excluded patients. The CDR3 sequence is 15 residues long. From germline, CDR1 is SNHLY and CDR2 FYNNEI. V gave up 3 bases and J gave up 0 bases; unmatched junction bases: 4. Amplification of TCR beta CDR3 regions was performed using RNA transcripts as template. HTBI primers were the set used in a first-round RT-PCR of the TCR CDR3. Via MiXCR, TCRdb re-called the multiplex PCR reads, giving one row per CDR3 protein. The repertoire holds 380,000 or so distinct CDR3 sequences, about 19% seen once, with around 3.4% in the top ten.

V and J are TRBV2 and TRBJ1-1; 7 bases align to TRBD1. Sequenced material: blood. The TCR comes from a woman between 18 and 30 years old with Graves' hyperthyroidism. DNA of the CDR3: TGTGCCAGCAGTGACCCCGACAGGGTGAACACTGAAGCTTTCTTT. This encodes CASSDPDRVNTEAFF.